A selection of T cell receptor beta chains follows, all from one sample in a study of CD8+ T cells in alopecia areata. Measured with immunoSEQ multiplex PCR; TCRdb has only the in-frame clones, and not every one. This table has 150,000 to 200,000 clones, around three fifths appearing once. This specimen was CD4+ T cells sorted from blood, taken at week 0. Receptors were obtained from a human donor with alopecia areata. Both conserved end residues are part of each CDR3. D genes are given only for firm matches. Clone sizes are given selectively: once, few, many, or a class where the clone is expanded.

.,TRBJ1-2,TRBV7-6,TRBD1,CASSPRRDRVDYGYTF,TGTGCCAGCAGCCCGCGGCGAGACAGGGTGGACTATGGCTACACCTTC
.,TRBJ2-5,TRBV6-5,.,CASSYSIGVGETQYF,TGTGCCAGCAGTTACTCGATTGGGGTAGGGGAGACCCAGTACTTC
once,TRBJ1-6,TRBV6-5,.,CASRGAGEYSPLHF,TGTGCCAGCCGGGGGGCAGGGGAATATTCACCCCTCCACTTT
once,TRBJ1-6,TRBV9,.,CASSVAEVNSPLHF,TGTGCCAGCAGCGTAGCTGAGGTTAATTCACCCCTCCACTTT
.,TRBJ1-2,TRBV29-1,TRBD1,CSAGTGYGYTF,TGCAGCGCCGGGACAGGATATGGCTACACCTTC
few,TRBJ1-6,TRBV7-8,.,CASSRANVDSPLHF,TGTGCCAGCAGCAGGGCCAATGTTGATTCACCCCTCCACTTT
few,TRBJ2-1,TRBV6-5,.,CASLRAGAYNEQFF,TGTGCCAGCCTCCGGGCGGGGGCATACAATGAGCAGTTCTTC
.,TRBJ2-3,TRBV7-8,.,CASSLAAGRSDTQYF,TGTGCCAGCAGCTTAGCGGCTGGCCGTTCGGATACGCAGTATTTT
.,TRBJ2-7,TRBV30,.,CAWSSNRYYEQYF,TGTGCCTGGAGTTCGAACAGATACTACGAGCAGTACTTC
.,TRBJ2-7,TRBV6-1,.,CASEYNYEQYF,TGTGCCAGCGAGTACAACTACGAGCAGTACTTC
.,TRBJ2-1,TRBV29-1,.,CSVYGYEQFF,TGCAGCGTTTACGGATATGAGCAGTTCTTC
few,TRBJ1-2,TRBV2,.,CASSRGLYGYTF,TGTGCCAGCAGTAGAGGTCTCTATGGCTACACCTTC
few,TRBJ1-2,TRBV30,.,CAWSVRRGNYGYTF,TGTGCCTGGAGTGTACGGAGGGGGAACTATGGCTACACCTTC
once,TRBJ2-3,TRBV4-1,TRBD2,CASSQDSGSDTQYF,TGCGCCAGCAGCCAAGATAGCGGGTCAGATACGCAGTATTTT
.,TRBJ1-3,TRBV29-1,.,CSVVGIRGNTIYF,TGCAGCGTTGTCGGGATACGTGGAAACACCATATATTTT
.,TRBJ1-2,TRBV5-6,TRBD1,CASSRTDRARIGYTF,TGTGCCAGCAGCCGAACGGACAGGGCGAGGATTGGCTACACCTTC
.,TRBJ1-2,TRBV12-5,.,CASGPQGLVGGYTF,TGTGCTAGTGGCCCTCAGGGGCTGGTAGGTGGCTACACCTTC
.,TRBJ2-1,TRBV6-5,TRBD1,CASRVTGVSYNEQFF,TGTGCCAGCAGGGTAACAGGGGTATCCTACAATGAGCAGTTCTTC
.,TRBJ1-1,TRBV11-3,.,CASSGSENTEAFF,TGTGCCAGCAGCGGCAGTGAGAACACTGAAGCTTTCTTT
.,TRBJ1-1,TRBV29-1,TRBD1,CSVGQGGNTEAFF,TGCAGCGTCGGACAGGGAGGGAACACTGAAGCTTTCTTT
.,TRBJ1-3,TRBV29-1,.,CSVGQTAGNTIYF,TGCAGCGTCGGACAGACCGCTGGAAACACCATATATTTT
.,TRBJ2-3,TRBV4-1,TRBD1,CASSLPGQIDTQYF,TGCGCCAGCAGCCTCCCGGGACAGATAGATACGCAGTATTTT
.,TRBJ1-2,TRBV30,.,CAFSGTAIRGYTF,TGTGCCTTCTCCGGGACGGCAATCCGCGGCTACACCTTC
once,TRBJ2-2,TRBV15,.,CATSRAPTGELFF,TGTGCCACCAGCAGAGCCCCCACCGGGGAGCTGTTTTTT
.,TRBJ1-1,TRBV29-1,.,CSAGGSNTEAFF,TGCAGCGCTGGTGGATCCAACACTGAAGCTTTCTTT
.,TRBJ1-2,TRBV29-1,.,CSVAIRSNYGYTF,TGCAGCGTTGCTATCAGGTCTAACTATGGCTACACCTTC
.,TRBJ2-5,TRBV2,.,CASSDLGLVIQYF,TGTGCCAGCAGTGATTTGGGACTCGTTATCCAGTACTTC
.,TRBJ1-1,TRBV7-9,.,CASSLDSWDTEAFF,TGTGCCAGCAGCTTGGACAGCTGGGACACTGAAGCTTTCTTT
.,TRBJ2-5,TRBV30,.,CAWSVLGETQYF,TGTGCCTGGAGCGTACTGGGAGAGACCCAGTACTTC
.,TRBJ1-5,TRBV28,.,CASSSLGGGNQPQHF,TGTGCCAGCAGTTCCCTCGGAGGGGGGAATCAGCCCCAGCATTTT
.,TRBJ2-6,TRBV30,.,CAWNALRLGGANVLTF,TGTGCCTGGAATGCCCTCCGACTGGGAGGGGCCAACGTCCTGACTTTC
few,TRBJ1-5,TRBV7-6,.,CASSSQSNQPQHF,TGTGCCAGCAGCTCTCAGAGCAATCAGCCCCAGCATTTT
few,TRBJ2-1,TRBV29-1,TRBD1,CSGGQGRYNEQFF,TGCAGCGGGGGACAGGGGCGCTACAATGAGCAGTTCTTC
.,TRBJ2-2,TRBV6-5,.,CASMERNTGELFF,TGTGCCAGCATGGAAAGAAACACCGGGGAGCTGTTTTTT
once,TRBJ2-7,TRBV29-1,.,CSVAEQTYEQYF,TGCAGCGTTGCCGAGCAGACCTACGAGCAGTACTTC
.,TRBJ1-2,TRBV30,.,CAWRANGVRYTF,TGTGCCTGGAGGGCCAACGGGGTACGCTACACCTTC
.,TRBJ1-4,TRBV7-2,.,CASSSKFQGRLFF,TGTGCCAGCAGCTCAAAATTCCAGGGTAGGCTGTTTTTT
few,TRBJ2-5,TRBV7-2,TRBD2,CASSMGLAYETQYF,TGTGCCAGCAGCATGGGACTAGCGTATGAGACCCAGTACTTC
.,TRBJ1-1,TRBV9,.,CASSVLPGTEAFF,TGTGCCAGCAGCGTACTTCCGGGTACTGAAGCTTTCTTT
few,TRBJ1-1,TRBV30,.,CAWTGMNTEAFF,TGTGCCTGGACAGGCATGAACACTGAAGCTTTCTTT
once,TRBJ2-5,TRBV10-2,.,CASSVQGKETQYF,TGCGCCAGCAGTGTCCAGGGAAAAGAGACCCAGTACTTC
few,TRBJ2-7,TRBV27,TRBD1,CASSPSGTAPYEQYF,TGTGCCAGCAGTCCATCCGGGACAGCTCCCTACGAGCAGTACTTC